The following is a TCR beta chain sequence with its context. These data belong to a study of control samples from healthy donors and cancer patients. Measured with immunoSEQ multiplex PCR; TCRdb has only the in-frame clones, and not every one. This table holds approximately 69,000 clones, roughly nine tenths found once. With 6 bases removed from V and 0 bases from J, the gap between germline ends came to 18 bases. Germline CDR1 and CDR2: KGHSH and LQKENI. This CDR3 has 16 amino acids. Sequenced material: PBMCs. J is TRBJ2-7 and V is TRBV18; D possibly corresponds to TRBD2 (7 bases). This TCR came from a man in his 60s with colorectal cancer. The CDR3 sequence is CASSSVGGGLSYEQYF. The DNA of the CDR3 is TGTGCCAGCTCCTCGGTAGGGGGGGGCCTCTCCTACGAGCAGTACTTC.